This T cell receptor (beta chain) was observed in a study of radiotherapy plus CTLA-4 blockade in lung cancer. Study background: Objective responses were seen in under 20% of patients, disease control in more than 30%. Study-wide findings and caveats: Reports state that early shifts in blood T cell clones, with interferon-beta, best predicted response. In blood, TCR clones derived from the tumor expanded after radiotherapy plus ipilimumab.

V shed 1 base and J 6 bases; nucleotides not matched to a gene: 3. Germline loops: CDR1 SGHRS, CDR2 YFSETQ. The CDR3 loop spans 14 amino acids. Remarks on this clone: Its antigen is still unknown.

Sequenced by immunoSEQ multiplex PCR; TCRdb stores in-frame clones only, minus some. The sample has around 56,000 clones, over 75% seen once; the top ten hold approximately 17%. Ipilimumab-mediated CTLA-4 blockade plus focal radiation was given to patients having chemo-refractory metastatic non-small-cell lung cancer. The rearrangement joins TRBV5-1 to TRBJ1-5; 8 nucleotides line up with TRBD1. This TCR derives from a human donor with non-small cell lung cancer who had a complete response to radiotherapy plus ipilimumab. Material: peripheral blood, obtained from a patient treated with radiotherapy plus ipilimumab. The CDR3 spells CASSLQGAGQPQHF. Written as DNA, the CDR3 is TGCGCCAGCAGCTTGCAGGGGGCGGGTCAGCCCCAGCATTTT.